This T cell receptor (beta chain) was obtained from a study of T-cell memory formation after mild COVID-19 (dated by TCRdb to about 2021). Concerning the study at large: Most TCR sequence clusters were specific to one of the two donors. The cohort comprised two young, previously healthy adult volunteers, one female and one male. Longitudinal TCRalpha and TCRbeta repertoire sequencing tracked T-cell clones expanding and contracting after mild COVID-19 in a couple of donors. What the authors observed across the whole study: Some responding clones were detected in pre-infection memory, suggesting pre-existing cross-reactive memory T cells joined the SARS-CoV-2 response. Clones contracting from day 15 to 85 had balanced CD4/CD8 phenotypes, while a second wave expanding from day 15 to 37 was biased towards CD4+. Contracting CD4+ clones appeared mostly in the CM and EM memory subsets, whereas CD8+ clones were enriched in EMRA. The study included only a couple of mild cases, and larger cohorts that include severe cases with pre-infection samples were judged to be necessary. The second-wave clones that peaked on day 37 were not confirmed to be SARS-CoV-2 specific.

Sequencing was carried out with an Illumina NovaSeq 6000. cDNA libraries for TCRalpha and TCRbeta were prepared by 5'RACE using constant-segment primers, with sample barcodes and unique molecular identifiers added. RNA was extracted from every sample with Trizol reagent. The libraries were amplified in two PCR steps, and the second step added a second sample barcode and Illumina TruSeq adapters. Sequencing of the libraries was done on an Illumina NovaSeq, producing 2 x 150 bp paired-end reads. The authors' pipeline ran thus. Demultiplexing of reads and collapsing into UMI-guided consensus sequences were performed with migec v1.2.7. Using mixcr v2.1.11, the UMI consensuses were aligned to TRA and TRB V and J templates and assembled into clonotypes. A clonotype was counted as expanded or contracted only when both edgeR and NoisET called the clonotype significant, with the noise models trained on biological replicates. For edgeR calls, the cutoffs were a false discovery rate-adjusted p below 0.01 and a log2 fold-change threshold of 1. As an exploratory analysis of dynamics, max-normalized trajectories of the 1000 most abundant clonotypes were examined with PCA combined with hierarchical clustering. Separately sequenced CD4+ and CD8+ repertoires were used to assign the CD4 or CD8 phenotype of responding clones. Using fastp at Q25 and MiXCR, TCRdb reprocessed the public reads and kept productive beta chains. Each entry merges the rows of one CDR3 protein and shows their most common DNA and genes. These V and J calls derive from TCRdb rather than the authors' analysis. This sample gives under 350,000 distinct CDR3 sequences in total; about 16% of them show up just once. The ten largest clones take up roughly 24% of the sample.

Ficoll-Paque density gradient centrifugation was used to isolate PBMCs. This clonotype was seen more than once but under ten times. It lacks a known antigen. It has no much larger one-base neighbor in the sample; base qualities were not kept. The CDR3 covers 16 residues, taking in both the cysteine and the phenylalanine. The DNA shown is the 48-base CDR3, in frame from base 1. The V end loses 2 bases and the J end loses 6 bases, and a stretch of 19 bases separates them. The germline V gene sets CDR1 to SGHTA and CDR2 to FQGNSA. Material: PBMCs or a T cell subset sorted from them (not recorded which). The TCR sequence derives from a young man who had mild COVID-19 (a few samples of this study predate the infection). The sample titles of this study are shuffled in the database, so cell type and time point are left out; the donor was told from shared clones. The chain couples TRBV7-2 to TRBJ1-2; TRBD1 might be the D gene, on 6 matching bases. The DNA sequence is TGTGCCAGCAGCTTAAAGGGACACAATACCCTAGATGGCTACACCTTC. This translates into CASSLKGHNTLDGYTF.